A selection of T cell receptor beta chains follows, all from one sample in a study of T cell responses to AZD1222 COVID-19 vaccine. TCRdb keeps only in-frame clones here, not all; method: immunoSEQ multiplex PCR. Seen here are about 100,000 clones, just over 90% observed once, and the top ten hold approximately 5.6%. This specimen consisted of peripheral blood, obtained 28 days after the second AZD1222 dose. All receptors come from an adult who received the AZD1222 COVID-19 vaccine. Both conserved end residues are part of each CDR3. D genes are given only for firm matches. The size entry is marked missing in some rows and otherwise reads once, few, many or a size class.

TRBV27,once,TRBJ2-6,-,CATQEIGANVLTF,TGTGCCACCCAGGAAATCGGGGCCAACGTCCTGACTTTC
TRBV2,-,TRBJ1-1,-,CASSGVLRDTEAFF,TGTGCCAGCAGTGGGGTCCTACGGGACACTGAAGCTTTCTTT
TRBV30,-,TRBJ1-3,-,CAWGFMNSGNTIYF,TGTGCCTGGGGATTTATGAACTCTGGAAACACCATATATTTT
TRBV25-1,-,TRBJ1-1,-,CASSEYQVNTEAFF,TGTGCCAGCAGTGAATACCAGGTGAACACTGAAGCTTTCTTT
TRBV6-6,-,TRBJ2-7,TRBD1,CASSYSVQGGYEQYF,TGTGCCAGCAGTTACTCGGTACAGGGGGGTTACGAGCAGTACTTC
TRBV10-2,-,TRBJ2-1,TRBD2,CASSVAGGMNEQFF,TGCGCCAGCAGTGTGGCGGGAGGAATGAATGAGCAGTTCTTC
TRBV6-6,-,TRBJ2-1,-,CASSYSTPEEQFF,TGTGCCAGCAGTTACTCGACGCCGGAAGAGCAGTTCTTC
TRBV6-5,-,TRBJ1-5,-,CASSPDRSGNQPQHF,TGTGCCAGCAGTCCCGACAGGTCGGGCAATCAGCCCCAGCATTTT
TRBV7-6,-,TRBJ2-2,-,CASSLTGANTGELFF,TGTGCCAGCAGCTTAACAGGAGCGAACACCGGGGAGCTGTTTTTT
TRBV7-2,-,TRBJ2-7,TRBD1,CASSIGTGGPYEQYF,TGTGCCAGCAGCATTGGGACAGGGGGGCCCTACGAGCAGTACTTC
TRBV2,-,TRBJ2-2,TRBD2,CASIAGGNTGELFF,TGTGCCAGCATCGCGGGGGGGAACACCGGGGAGCTGTTTTTT
TRBV4-3,-,TRBJ2-7,TRBD1,CASSQLRDSSYEQYF,TGCGCCAGCAGCCAACTCCGGGACAGCTCCTACGAGCAGTACTTC
TRBV7-6,-,TRBJ2-2,-,CASSLASVHAETNTGELFF,TGTGCCAGCAGCTTAGCCTCGGTCCATGCGGAGACGAACACCGGGGAGCTGTTTTTT
TRBV7-7,-,TRBJ2-2,-,CASSLTGTGELFF,TGTGCTAGCAGCCTAACAGGGACCGGGGAGCTGTTTTTT
TRBV4-1,-,TRBJ2-3,TRBD2,CASSQDRASGGDTQYF,TGCGCCAGCAGCCAAGATCGGGCTAGCGGGGGGGATACGCAGTATTTT
TRBV5-6,-,TRBJ1-1,-,CASSSPGSPGNTEAFF,TGTGCCAGCAGCTCCCCCGGGTCTCCCGGGAACACTGAAGCTTTCTTT
TRBV10-3,-,TRBJ2-1,TRBD2,CAIRGGGSYNEQFF,TGTGCCATACGAGGTGGCGGGAGCTACAATGAGCAGTTCTTC
TRBV5-1,once,TRBJ2-6,-,CASSLGRSSGANVLTF,TGCGCCAGCAGCTTGGGACGGTCCTCTGGGGCCAACGTCCTGACTTTC
TRBV25-1,-,TRBJ2-4,-,CASSQTGARAKNIQYF,TGTGCCAGCAGTCAGACAGGCGCCAGAGCCAAAAACATTCAGTACTTC
TRBV6-1,-,TRBJ1-2,TRBD1,CASSEGTGATYGYTF,TGTGCCAGCAGTGAAGGGACAGGGGCGACCTATGGCTACACCTTC
TRBV7-2,-,TRBJ2-7,TRBD2,CASSLGYLAGVGDEQYF,TGTGCCAGCAGCTTAGGATACCTAGCGGGAGTCGGGGACGAGCAGTACTTC
TRBV5-1,-,TRBJ2-1,TRBD2,CASSPGLAGAGEQFF,TGCGCCAGCAGCCCCGGACTAGCGGGAGCCGGGGAGCAGTTCTTC
TRBV28,-,TRBJ1-1,-,CASSRRQRLNTEAFF,TGTGCCAGCAGCCGTCGACAGAGACTGAACACTGAAGCTTTCTTT
TRBV12-3/TRBV12-4,-,TRBJ2-2,-,CASSFEGPGELFF,TGTGCCAGCAGTTTCGAGGGACCCGGGGAGCTGTTTTTT
TRBV4-1,-,TRBJ1-4,-,CASSQKVPLEVVAEKLFF,TGCGCCAGCAGCCAAAAGGTCCCACTTGAGGTGGTAGCTGAAAAACTGTTTTTT
TRBV19,once,TRBJ2-7,-,CASSQEGSYEQYF,TGTGCCAGTAGTCAGGAAGGATCCTACGAGCAGTACTTC
TRBV4-1,-,TRBJ1-1,TRBD1,CASSQEGTGEAFF,TGCGCCAGCAGCCAAGAAGGGACAGGTGAAGCTTTCTTT
TRBV7-9,-,TRBJ2-5,TRBD2,CASSRTSGRQETQYF,TGTGCCAGCAGCCGGACTAGCGGTAGACAAGAGACCCAGTACTTC
TRBV4-3,-,TRBJ2-1,-,CASSQGANNEQFF,TGCGCCAGCAGCCAAGGAGCCAACAATGAGCAGTTCTTC
TRBV7-9,-,TRBJ1-2,-,CASSQGDYDGYTF,TGTGCCAGCAGTCAGGGAGATTACGATGGCTACACCTTC
TRBV14,once,TRBJ2-3,-,CASSQFGGRTDTQYF,TGTGCCAGCAGCCAATTCGGGGGACGCACAGATACGCAGTATTTT
TRBV27,-,TRBJ1-5,-,CASSFAYNQPQHF,TGTGCCAGCAGTTTCGCGTACAATCAGCCCCAGCATTTT